A selection of T cell receptor beta chains follows, all from one sample in a study of T-cell memory formation after mild COVID-19. TCRdb itself ran the 5' RACE reads through MiXCR, one entry per CDR3 protein. The repertoire holds tens of thousands of distinct CDR3 sequences, with under 7.5% as singletons. The sample comprised PBMCs or a T cell subset sorted from them (not recorded which). The receptors come from a man between 18 and 35 years old who had mild COVID-19 (a few samples of this study predate the infection). Cell type and time point are not known. The CDR3 runs from the conserved cysteine through the conserved F or W. D genes are given only for firm matches. The listing skips clone size in some rows; elsewhere it reads once, few, many or a size class.

J gene | D gene | V gene | clone size | CDR3 length | CDR3 protein
TRBJ2-3 | - | TRBV20-1 | few | 12 | CSARAGPDTQYF
TRBJ2-1 | - | TRBV5-1 | many | 15 | CASSLASSSGERQFF
TRBJ2-3 | TRBD1 | TRBV4-3 | - | 16 | CASSRGTGAGTDTQYF
TRBJ2-1 | - | TRBV7-3 | many | 15 | CASSLTVGSYNEQFF
TRBJ2-5 | - | TRBV18 | - | 13 | CASSPDAAETQYF
TRBJ2-5 | TRBD2 | TRBV7-2 | many | 16 | CASSLSSSGGQETQYF
TRBJ2-2 | - | TRBV21-1 | few | 14 | CASSRRGGTGELFF
TRBJ2-5 | - | TRBV7-3 | - | 14 | CASSLTGLTETQYF
TRBJ2-7 | TRBD1 | TRBV5-1 | many | 15 | CASSLGTGGSYEQYF
TRBJ2-1 | - | TRBV5-1 | - | 12 | CASKRASHEQFF
TRBJ2-3 | - | TRBV20-1 | many | 11 | CSARGTDTQYF
TRBJ1-5 | - | TRBV12-3/TRBV12-4 | few | 14 | CASSLGGGLQPQHF
TRBJ2-1 | TRBD2 | TRBV20-1 | many | 14 | CSAGSGTSVHEQFF
TRBJ1-5 | - | TRBV6-2/TRBV6-3 | few | 13 | CASSSRHNQPQHF
TRBJ2-7 | TRBD2 | TRBV6-6 | many | 14 | CASGGTSGSYEQYF
TRBJ1-2 | - | TRBV18 | - | 13 | CASSPRPGDGYTF
TRBJ1-2 | - | TRBV11-2 | - | 12 | CASSLTNYGYTF
TRBJ2-1 | TRBD2 | TRBV4-3 | few | 16 | CASSQSSGAPSREQFF
TRBJ2-1 | TRBD1 | TRBV9 | - | 15 | CASSAEAGRGNEQFF
TRBJ1-6 | - | TRBV5-1 | many | 14 | CASSLRGANPPLHF
TRBJ2-7 | TRBD1 | TRBV4-2 | - | 16 | CASSQEGGRSGYEQYF
TRBJ1-2 | TRBD1 | TRBV9 | few | 13 | CASSPQGAEGYTF
TRBJ2-5 | TRBD1 | TRBV7-3 | - | 14 | CASSRQGQGETQYF
TRBJ2-7 | - | TRBV2 | few | 14 | CASCAQAISYEQYF
TRBJ2-1 | - | TRBV20-1 | few | 13 | CSTQGIEMSEQFF
TRBJ2-5 | TRBD2 | TRBV20-1 | few | 16 | CSASSPRTSGPETQYF
TRBJ1-6 | - | TRBV12-3/TRBV12-4 | many | 12 | CASSPTGGTLHF
TRBJ2-1 | - | TRBV20-1 | - | 12 | CSASGSYNEQFF
TRBJ1-3 | - | TRBV6-6 | many | 13 | CASSYSGGNTIYF
TRBJ2-1 | TRBD2 | TRBV5-1 | few | 17 | CASSLAAGGSSYNEQFF
TRBJ2-2 | TRBD1 | TRBV5-1 | - | 16 | CASSFRGPMNTGELFF
TRBJ2-3 | - | TRBV7-9 | few | 14 | CASSRDLSTDTQYF
TRBJ1-4 | - | TRBV4-1 | few | 12 | CASSQGTQKLFF
TRBJ1-4 | - | TRBV4-2 | - | 16 | CASSLGTGATNEKLFF
TRBJ2-3 | TRBD1 | TRBV6-1 | - | 18 | CASRSLTGTGGFTDTQYF
TRBJ2-3 | - | TRBV11-3 | - | 14 | CASSPGPRADTQYF
TRBJ2-2 | TRBD2 | TRBV12-3/TRBV12-4 | - | 15 | CASSLGLAGTGELFF